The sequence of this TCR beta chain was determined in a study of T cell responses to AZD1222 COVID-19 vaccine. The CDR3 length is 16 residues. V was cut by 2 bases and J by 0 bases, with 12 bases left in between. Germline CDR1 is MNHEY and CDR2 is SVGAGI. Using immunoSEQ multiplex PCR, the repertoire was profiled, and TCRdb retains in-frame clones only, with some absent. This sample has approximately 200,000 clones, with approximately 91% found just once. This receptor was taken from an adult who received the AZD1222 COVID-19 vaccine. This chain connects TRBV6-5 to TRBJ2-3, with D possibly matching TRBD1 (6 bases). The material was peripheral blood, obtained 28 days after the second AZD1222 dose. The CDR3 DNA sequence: TGTGCCAGCAGTTACGGCAGACAGGCTAGCACAGATACGCAGTATTTT. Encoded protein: CASSYGRQASTDTQYF.